Listed here are 8 T cell receptor beta chains from one sample, sequenced in a study of Ad26.COV2.S vaccination and SARS-CoV-2 variants. TCRdb keeps only in-frame clones here, not all; method: immunoSEQ multiplex PCR. The sample gives more than 300,000 clones, roughly 91% of which show up once; approximately 5% is in the top ten. The treatment: 19 received Ad26.COV2.S at low or high dose, single or two shots; 5 received placebo; per-sample allocation not given. The samples were gathered on day 63 after the first injection of vaccine or placebo. This material consisted of peripheral blood, taken in a trial of Ad26.COV2.S vaccine versus placebo. The receptors here all came from a person between 18 and 59 years old who received the Ad26.COV2.S COVID-19 vaccine or a placebo.

V and J are TRBV19 and TRBJ2-1, with TRBD2 matching over 11 bases. Trimming cost V 1 base and J 0 bases; bases outside gene matches: 5. Germline CDR1 reads LNHDA; CDR2 reads SQIVND (reference sequence). The CDR3 totals 18 residues. The chain's CDR3 is CASSIGLAGTSSYNEQFF. The CDR3 DNA follows: TGTGCCAGTAGTATAGGACTAGCGGGGACTAGCTCCTACAATGAGCAGTTCTTC.

The rearrangement uses TRBV28 and TRBJ2-1; 8 nucleotides line up with TRBD2. CDR3 size: 15 residues. V shed 5 bases and J 6 bases; nucleotides not matched to a gene: 9. The germline CDR1 and CDR2 sequences are MDHEN and SYDVKM. The CDR3 spells CASSNSGSGPNEQFF. The CDR3 DNA reads TGTGCCAGCAGTAACAGCGGGAGCGGGCCCAATGAGCAGTTCTTC.

CDR3 DNA: TGCAGCGTCGGCGGTGGGCTCGGCATTCAGTACTTC. Translated: CSVGGGLGIQYF. The chain is built from TRBV29-1 and TRBJ2-4; D call uncertain. V gave up 6 bases and J gave up 9 bases, with 15 bases separating them. The CDR3 runs 12 residues. Germline lookup yields CDR1 SQVTM and CDR2 ANQGSEA.

The chain is built from TRBV6-1 and TRBJ1-6; no clear D gene. V lost 2 bases, J lost 8 bases, and 10 bases lay in between. The CDR3 runs to 14 residues. Germline CDR1 MNHNS, CDR2 SASEGT. As DNA, the CDR3 is TGTGCCAGCAGTGAACTCGACCGAGATTCACCCCTCCACTTT. Translation gives CASSELDRDSPLHF.

Here the CDR3 reads CASSSSRDSTDTQYF. In nucleotides, the CDR3 is TGTGCCAGCAGTTCCTCCCGGGACAGCACAGATACGCAGTATTTT. J is TRBJ2-3 and V is TRBV28, with D perhaps given as TRBD1 or TRBD2 (5 bases each). V lost 4 bases, J lost 0 bases, and 11 bases lay in between. CDR1 is MDHEN and CDR2 is SYDVKM in the germline V gene. The CDR3 is 15 residues long.

The rearrangement links TRBV7-9 to TRBJ2-5; TRBD2 is a possible D gene (5 bases). The CDR3 extends over 14 amino acids. V was pared by 3 bases and J by 2 bases, with 10 bases between. Germline V gene data show CDR1 as SEHNR and CDR2 as FQNEAQ (reference sequence). The chain's CDR3 is CASSLTNVQETQYF. CDR3 coding DNA: TGTGCCAGCAGCTTGACTAACGTTCAAGAGACCCAGTACTTC.

The chain couples TRBV9 to TRBJ2-7; TRBD2 aligns across 7 bases. The CDR3 extends over 15 amino acids. The J segment lost 3 bases and the V segment lost 0 bases, leaving 6 bases of the junction unmatched. Germline V lookup: CDR1 SGDLS, CDR2 YYNGEE. This CDR3 is CASSVGVGGSYEQYF. The DNA for the CDR3 is TGTGCCAGCAGCGTAGGGGTCGGCGGGAGCTACGAGCAGTACTTC.

The gene calls are TRBV7-9 and TRBJ1-1; 9 bases fit TRBD1. CDR1 and CDR2 (germline): SEHNR, FQNEAQ (reference sequence). CDR3 size: 16 residues. The V gene end was trimmed by 4 bases and the J gene end by 2 bases; junction bases not matched to a gene: 8. Here the CDR3 DNA reads TGTGCCAGCAGCTCTAACCCGGGACAGGGCAACACTGAAGCTTTCTTT. Translation: CASSSNPGQGNTEAFF.